These T cell receptor beta chains were read from a single sample in a study of cytomegalovirus exposure and HLA in healthy donors. TCRdb's table, derived via immunoSEQ multiplex PCR, lists solely in-frame clones and lacks some. The sample lists around 130,000 clones; about 78% were seen once. Source material: PBMCs. These TCRs come from a human donor in good health. Both conserved end residues are part of each CDR3. Fields, in order: CDR3 length, clone size, V gene, D gene, J gene, CDR3 DNA, CDR3 protein. D genes are given only for firm matches. For some rows the clone size is stated as once, few or many, or as a class when expanded; others skip it.

>13|NA|TRBV4-3|NA|TRBJ2-7
TGCGCCAGCAGCCAAGCCGGGGGTCTCGAGCAGTACTTC
CASSQAGGLEQYF
>12|NA|TRBV7-2|NA|TRBJ2-7
TGTGCCAGCAGCTCAAACAGCTACGAGCAGTACTTC
CASSSNSYEQYF
>14|NA|TRBV9|TRBD1|TRBJ1-2
TGTGCCAGCAGCGTAGGGGACAGCCTCTATGGCTACACCTTC
CASSVGDSLYGYTF
>16|NA|TRBV28|TRBD1|TRBJ1-5
TGTGCCAGCAGTACACGACGACAGGGAGGCAATCAGCCCCAGCATTTT
CASSTRRQGGNQPQHF
>14|NA|TRBV4-3|NA|TRBJ2-2
TGCGCCAGCAGCCTACGACTCAACACCGGGGAGCTGTTTTTT
CASSLRLNTGELFF
>15|once|TRBV11-2|TRBD2|TRBJ2-7
TGTGCCAGCAGCTTAGCTAGCGGGCCCTCCTACGAGCAGTACTTC
CASSLASGPSYEQYF
>17|NA|TRBV5-6|NA|TRBJ1-1
TGTGCCAGCAGGCTTGTAGGTAGAAGACGGGAGAACACTGAAGCTTTCTTT
CASRLVGRRRENTEAFF
>18|NA|TRBV29-1|TRBD2|TRBJ2-1
TGCAGCGTTCTCCACCCTAGCGGGGGGGCCCCCTCCTACAATGAGCAGTTCTTC
CSVLHPSGGAPSYNEQFF
>15|NA|TRBV6-5|TRBD1|TRBJ2-7
TGTGCCAGCAGACCGGACAGGGACGGCCTCTACGAGCAGTACTTC
CASRPDRDGLYEQYF
>15|few|TRBV6-6|NA|TRBJ2-7
TGTGCCAGCAGTAACTCCGGGACAAGATTTTACGAGCAGTACTTC
CASSNSGTRFYEQYF
>14|few|TRBV30|TRBD1|TRBJ1-6
TGTGCCTGTTCCAAACAGGGGGAGAGGTCACCCCTCCACTTT
CACSKQGERSPLHF
>13|few|TRBV19|NA|TRBJ1-5
TGTGCCAGTTCCCATCAGGGCCATCAGCCCCAGCATTTT
CASSHQGHQPQHF
>12|NA|TRBV29-1|NA|TRBJ1-5
TGCAGCGTTGAAGATAGGAGGGCGCGCAAGCATTTT
CSVEDRRARKHF
>15|NA|TRBV28|TRBD1|TRBJ2-2
TGTGCCAGCAGTTACAGGGGGTTGAACATCGGGGAGCTGTTTTTT
CASSYRGLNIGELFF
>14|NA|TRBV4-1|NA|TRBJ2-7
TGCGCCAGCAGCCCTGATACAACCCTTTACGAGCAGTACTTC
CASSPDTTLYEQYF
>14|NA|TRBV6-6|NA|TRBJ1-6
TGTGCCAGCAGTTACGTTGGGGGGAACTCACCCCTCCACTTT
CASSYVGGNSPLHF